The clone carrying this TCR beta chain was observed once. As processed by the authors: Quantification of nucleated cells was approximated via reference gene primer amplification. Here immunoSEQ multiplex PCR was the method, and the copy in TCRdb shows in-frame clones only, minus some. Clonal size and the V and J genes are those of that table, whereas D and trimming came from the DNA. The profile covers roughly 73,000 clones, with 70% to 80% appearing a single time and about a sixth taken by the ten largest. Trimming cost V 1 base and J 0 bases; bases outside gene matches: 6. The CDR3 totals 16 residues. Germline CDR1 is LGHDT and CDR2 is YNNKEL (reference sequence). This sample is drawn from a study of blood T cell repertoires in COVID-19. Turning to the study itself: Collection of acute and convalescent COVID-19 samples took place in the United States, Italy and Spain.

The sample taken for sequencing was peripheral blood. The rearrangement uses TRBV3-1 (or the pseudogene TRBV3-2) and TRBJ2-7; 7 nucleotides line up with TRBD2. This sequence was found in a human donor in a cohort sampled during active COVID-19. This chain's CDR3 is CASSQVTSGNSYEQYF. In DNA form, the CDR3 reads TGTGCCAGCAGCCAAGTAACAAGCGGGAACTCCTACGAGCAGTACTTC.